This entry describes one TCR beta chain. Naive CD4+ cells had CD25+ Tregs removed. Semi-nested PCR with Nested Universal Primer A followed constant-region reverse priming of full-length variable regions. TCRdb called the 5' RACE reads again in MiXCR, with one record for every CDR3 protein. The sample lists about 54,000 distinct CDR3 sequences; about a sixth were seen once. The CDR3 has 16 amino acids. The V segment lost 0 bases and the J segment 6 bases; nucleotides outside the gene matches: 11. In germline, CDR1 is SGHRS, CDR2 YFSETQ. The TCR originated in a female donor with breast cancer. V usage is TRBV5-1 and J usage is TRBJ2-7; 8 bases are a match to TRBD2. Sequenced: naive CD4+ T cells sorted from blood. This sample's subset: naive CD4+ T cells, CD4+CD45RA+CD25-. The CDR3 DNA reads TGCGCCAGCAGCTTGGGAAGCAGCGGGAGTTTTGTCGAGCAGTACTTC. This sequence encodes CASSLGSSGSFVEQYF.